This T cell receptor (beta chain) is from a study of T cell repertoires in cytomegalovirus infection. Study-level background: Shared public TCR beta signatures pointed to both CMV infection and a matching HLA type.

The germline CDR1 and CDR2 sequences are SNHLY and FYNNEI. The CDR3 runs to 14 residues. With 3 bases removed from V and 2 bases from J, the gap between germline ends came to 10 bases. In TCRdb, the reads were re-called with MiXCR into one record per CDR3 protein. The sample contains nearly 450,000 distinct CDR3 sequences, approximately 30% of which appear only once. Overall study results and limits: CMV-specific HLA-C-restricted TCR beta clonotypes dominated the ex vivo response.

As to this clonotype: The antigen remains undetermined.

V usage is TRBV2 and J usage is TRBJ1-1, with D unresolved. The sequence was collected from a human donor in good health (CMV status not recorded). Some clones in this sample may be carry-over from other donors' samples. The sequencing sample was made of PBMCs. The CDR3 reads CASSENRGNTEAFF. Written as DNA, the CDR3 is TGTGCCAGCAGTGAGAACCGGGGAAACACTGAAGCTTTCTTT.